A single sample is the source of the 32 T cell receptor beta chains below, sequenced in a study of cytomegalovirus exposure and HLA in healthy donors. Primers for the PCR totalled 60 Vbeta and 13 Jbeta. This table comes from immunoSEQ multiplex PCR, and its TCRdb copy is limited to in-frame clones, with some not included. The profile shows 100,000 to 150,000 clones, roughly 80% of them singletons. The sample taken for sequencing was PBMCs. The receptors here all came from a girl aged 2-9 years in good health and CMV-seronegative.

The rearrangement uses TRBV6-6 and TRBJ2-5; 14 bases fit TRBD2. Trimming cost V 0 bases and J 9 bases; bases outside gene matches: 6. The germline gives CDR1 MNHNY, CDR2 SVGAGI (reference sequence). The CDR3 is 16 residues long. DNA of the CDR3: TGTGCCAGCAGTTACTCGACTAGCGGGAGGGTAGGGTCCCAGTACTTC. This encodes CASSYSTSGRVGSQYF.

J is TRBJ1-2 and V is TRBV30, with TRBD1 as a possible D gene (6 bases). The CDR3 consists of 17 residues. Germline values: CDR1 GTSNPN, CDR2 SVGIG (reference sequence). V gave up 5 bases and J gave up 7 bases, with 29 bases separating them. In nucleotides, the CDR3 is TGTGCCTGGGAGTGGGGGCTGGAAGGTGTGGGCTACCCTGGCTACACCTTC. This codes for CAWEWGLEGVGYPGYTF.

This clone was observed a few times. The chain employs TRBV2 and TRBJ2-2; 11 nucleotides line up with TRBD1. The CDR3 sequence is 15 residues long. J gave up 4 bases and V 5 bases, and 3 bases lay outside the gene matches. Germline CDR1 is SNHLY and CDR2 is FYNNEI. For the CDR3, the DNA is TGTGCCAGCAGTTCCGGGACAGGGGGCACCGGGGAGCTGTTTTTT. It codes for CASSSGTGGTGELFF. The complete variable domain, with remaining parts taken from reference TRBV2 and TRBJ2-2, reads EPEVTQTPSHQVTQMGQEVILRCVPISNHLYFYWYRQILGQKVEFLVSFYNNEISEKSEIFDDQFSVERPDGSNFTLKIRSTKLEDSAMYFCASSSGTGGTGELFFGEGSRLTVL.

The genes are TRBV5-1 and TRBJ2-5, with TRBD1 matching 8 bases. The CDR3 spans 16 residues. J was trimmed by 2 bases and V by 1 base; bases with no gene match: 7. CDR1 and CDR2 (germline): SGHRS, YFSETQ. CDR3 residues: CASSLLPGGPQETQYF. The CDR3 DNA is TGCGCCAGCAGCTTGCTCCCAGGGGGCCCTCAAGAGACCCAGTACTTC.

There are a few counts of this clone. This chain joins TRBV25-1 and TRBJ1-2; D ambiguous. This CDR3 spans 14 amino acids. Germline V gives CDR1 MGHDK, CDR2 SYGVNS. The ends were cut back, 3 bases at V and 4 bases at J, with 12 bases in the middle. The CDR3 here is CASSDLGPSYGYTF. The CDR3 bases are TGTGCCAGCAGTGACCTAGGTCCCAGCTATGGCTACACCTTC.

This clone appeared a few times. The chain couples TRBV4-1 to TRBJ1-2, with a possible D match to TRBD1 (5 bases). Looked up from germline, CDR1 is MGHRA and CDR2 is YSYEKL. V lost 1 base and J 5 bases, leaving 8 bases between the germline ends. This CDR3 is built from 13 residues. In nucleotides, the CDR3 is TGCGCCAGCAGCCAAGTGGGGGGATATGGCTACACCTTC. It codes for CASSQVGGYGYTF.

This rearrangement joins TRBV10-1 to TRBJ2-5, with 11 bases matching TRBD1. The germline V gene encodes CDR1 WNHNN and CDR2 SYGVQD (reference sequence). The CDR3 extends over 15 amino acids. The V gene end was trimmed by 2 bases and the J gene end by 5 bases; junction bases not matched to a gene: 4. This chain's CDR3 is CASSEGQGALETQYF. CDR3 nucleotide sequence: TGCGCCAGCAGTGAGGGACAGGGGGCATTGGAGACCCAGTACTTC.

The rearrangement links TRBV7-8 to TRBJ2-7; 8 bases align to TRBD1. V lost 5 bases, J lost 0 bases, and 9 bases stayed unmatched. This CDR3 comprises 16 residues. Germline values: CDR1 SGHVS, CDR2 FQNEAQ. The CDR3 here is CASSIRTGSASYEQYF. The DNA for the CDR3 is TGTGCCAGCAGCATACGGACAGGGTCAGCCTCCTACGAGCAGTACTTC.

There are a few counts of this clone. This sequence joins TRBV19 and TRBJ1-2; 9 positions agree with TRBD1. Germline V lookup: CDR1 LNHDA, CDR2 SQIVND (reference sequence). Unmatched junction bases numbered 4, after V lost 5 bases and J lost 3 bases. This CDR3 is built from 14 residues. The CDR3 DNA is TGTGCCAGTAGTGTCCGACAGGGGGACTATGGCTACACCTTC. Amino acids: CASSVRQGDYGYTF.

The chain links TRBV19 to TRBJ2-7; 9 nucleotides line up with TRBD1. This CDR3 has 15 residues. The trim removed 4 bases at V and 3 bases at J, leaving 7 bases unmatched. Germline V gives CDR1 LNHDA, CDR2 SQIVND (reference sequence). The CDR3: CASSTPGTGSYEQYF. CDR3 coding DNA: TGTGCCAGTAGTACCCCCGGGACAGGGAGCTACGAGCAGTACTTC. The complete variable domain, with remaining parts taken from reference TRBV19 and TRBJ2-7, reads DGGITQSPKYLFRKEGQNVTLSCEQNLNHDAMYWYRQDPGQGLRLIYYSQIVNDFQKGDIAEGYSVSREKKESFPLTVTSAQKNPTAFYLCASSTPGTGSYEQYFGPGTRLTVT.

This clone has only a few counts. The chain employs TRBV7-7 and TRBJ2-1; 11 bases agree with TRBD2. Germline CDR1 and CDR2: SSHAT and FNYEAQ (reference sequence). V lost 5 bases and J lost 9; bases outside the gene matches: 9. The CDR3 length is 15 residues. Here the CDR3 reads CASSPGLAAFPEQFF. For the CDR3, the DNA is TGTGCCAGCAGCCCGGGACTAGCGGCTTTCCCTGAGCAGTTCTTC. The full variable domain, rest sourced from reference TRBV7-7 and TRBJ2-1, is GAGVSQSPRYKVTKRGQDVTLRCDPISSHATLYWYQQALGQGPEFLTYFNYEAQPDKSGLPSDRFSAERPEGSISTLTIQRTEQRDSAMYRCASSPGLAAFPEQFFGPGTRLTVL.

The V call is TRBV10-3, the J call TRBJ2-1; TRBD2 agrees at 12 bases. With V trimmed by 0 bases and J by 7 bases, 7 bases remained unmatched. The germline CDR1 and CDR2 sequences are ENHRY and SYGVKD. The CDR3 covers 17 residues. The CDR3 sequence: CAISESGRTSGMNEQFF. The CDR3 DNA sequence: TGTGCCATCAGTGAGTCGGGGAGGACTAGCGGGATGAATGAGCAGTTCTTC.

The chain combines TRBV6-5 with TRBJ2-1, with a weak D call TRBD2 (6 bases). CDR1 MNHEY and CDR2 SVGAGI come from the germline V gene. Trimming cost V 7 bases and J 7 bases, with 20 bases left between them. The length of the CDR3 is 15 residues. The CDR3 spells CASTPEGAPGNEQFF. In DNA, the CDR3 is TGTGCCAGCACCCCGGAGGGAGCACCTGGTAATGAGCAGTTCTTC.

The chain has TRBV19 and TRBJ2-3; the D gene is possibly TRBD1 (5 bases). CDR3 length equals 11 residues. Germline V gene data show CDR1 as LNHDA and CDR2 as SQIVND (reference sequence). V dropped 9 bases and J dropped 7 bases, with 11 bases sitting between them. CDR3 sequence: CASGREHTQYF. CDR3 DNA: TGTGCCAGCGGCAGGGAACATACGCAGTATTTT.

The genes are TRBV4-1 and TRBJ1-3; D might be TRBD1 (6 bases). Germline loops: CDR1 MGHRA, CDR2 YSYEKL. CDR3 size: 15 residues. V lost 0 bases, J lost 4 bases, and 10 bases lay in between. CDR3 in DNA: TGCGCCAGCAGCCAAGACCCAGGGGCGGGAAACACCATATATTTT. Translated, it gives CASSQDPGAGNTIYF.

This clone was observed a single time. The CDR3 loop reads CASLTTDYGYTF. The CDR3 coding sequence is TGTGCCAGCCTCACGACAGACTATGGCTACACCTTC. The rearrangement joins TRBV19 to TRBJ1-2; the D gene is possibly TRBD1 (5 bases). Trimming left V 9 bases short and J 3 bases short, with 11 bases between. This CDR3 is 12 amino acids long. Germline CDR1 is LNHDA and CDR2 is SQIVND (reference sequence).

The chain links TRBV19 to TRBJ2-6, with a possible D match to TRBD1 (6 bases). The V end was cut by 1 base, the J end by 2 bases, with 12 bases between. The length of the CDR3 is 17 residues. Germline V gene lookup returns CDR1 LNHDA and CDR2 SQIVND (reference sequence). This CDR3 is CASSIGQGLTGANVLTF. The CDR3 region has the DNA TGTGCCAGTAGTATAGGTCAGGGGCTGACTGGGGCCAACGTCCTGACTTTC. Full variable domain (remainder filled in from reference TRBV19 and TRBJ2-6): DGGITQSPKYLFRKEGQNVTLSCEQNLNHDAMYWYRQDPGQGLRLIYYSQIVNDFQKGDIAEGYSVSREKKESFPLTVTSAQKNPTAFYLCASSIGQGLTGANVLTFGAGSRLTVL.

The CDR3 is CASSLVGSGYPQYF. CDR3 DNA sequence: TGTGCCAGCAGCTTAGTAGGTTCGGGTTATCCCCAGTACTTC. The chain employs TRBV13 and TRBJ2-5; D is undetermined. The CDR3 spans 14 residues. Per germline, CDR1 PRHDT and CDR2 FYEKMQ (reference sequence). V shed 1 base and J shed 9 bases, with 15 bases lying between them.

V usage is TRBV5-1 and J usage is TRBJ1-1; possible D gene TRBD1, 6 bases. The CDR3 extends over 14 amino acids. From germline, CDR1 is SGHRS and CDR2 YFSETQ. The V end lost 4 bases, the J end lost 4 bases, and 14 bases lay between the germline ends. The DNA for the CDR3 is TGCGCCAGCAGCCCGGGACAACCTCGCACTGAAGCTTTCTTT. The encoded protein is CASSPGQPRTEAFF.

This chain links TRBV19 with TRBJ1-4; TRBD1 might be the D (6 bases). Trimming removed 6 bases at V and 3 bases at J, with 14 bases between. The germline V gene encodes CDR1 LNHDA and CDR2 SQIVND (reference sequence). The CDR3 is 15 amino acids. In DNA, the CDR3 is TGTGCCAGTAGACCCCCAGGGGCTTCTAATGAAAAACTGTTTTTT. Its translation: CASRPPGASNEKLFF.

The V call is TRBV4-1, the J call TRBJ2-7; 8 bases map to TRBD1. V was clipped by 0 bases and J by 1 base; unmatched bases: 8. The germline V gene has CDR1 MGHRA and CDR2 YSYEKL. The CDR3 has 17 amino acids. As DNA, the CDR3 is TGCGCCAGCAGCCAAGAGCCTCCGGGACAGGTTTCCTACGAGCAGTACTTC. This translates into CASSQEPPGQVSYEQYF.

This clone has a handful of counts. The chain joins TRBV5-1 to TRBJ2-2; 10 bases agree with TRBD1. V trimming: 1 base; J trimming: 4 bases; junction bases outside the gene matches: 7. Germline V gives CDR1 SGHRS, CDR2 YFSETQ. This CDR3 has 17 residues. The CDR3, as DNA: TGCGCCAGCAGCTTGCTGGCCGGGACAGGGGTCACCGGGGAGCTGTTTTTT. Its translation: CASSLLAGTGVTGELFF.

V and J are TRBV28 and TRBJ1-1; perhaps TRBD1 as D (5 bases). Germline-derived CDR1 and CDR2 are MDHEN and SYDVKM. Trimming cost V 5 bases and J 5 bases, with 15 bases left between them. This CDR3 comprises 14 residues. Here the CDR3 DNA reads TGTGCCAGCAGTACAGGATTGGATGGGACTGAAGCTTTCTTT. Amino acid sequence: CASSTGLDGTEAFF. The variable domain in full, with the rest retrieved from reference TRBV28 and TRBJ1-1, is DVKVTQSSRYLVKRTGEKVFLECVQDMDHENMFWYRQDPGLGLRLIYFSYDVKMKEKGDIPEGYSVSREKKERFSLILESASTNQTSMYLCASSTGLDGTEAFFGQGTRLTVV.

The chain combines TRBV6-4 with TRBJ2-6; D not certain. The CDR3 runs 16 residues. The V end was cut by 0 bases, the J end by 0 bases, with 6 bases between. Germline V gene lookup returns CDR1 MRHNA and CDR2 SNTAGT. Written as DNA, the CDR3 is TGTGCCAGCAGTGACTCGATTAGCTCTGGGGCCAACGTCCTGACTTTC. It codes for CASSDSISSGANVLTF.

The chain uses TRBV11-3 and TRBJ2-7; a possible D gene is TRBD1 (5 bases). Trimming shortened V by 5 bases and J by 6 bases, and 17 bases separated the two germline ends. The CDR3 is made up of 14 amino acids. Germline V gene sequence: CDR1 SGHNT, CDR2 YENEEA. DNA of the CDR3: TGTGCCAGCAGCCCTCGGACACCCGGCGGCGAGCAGTACTTC. Translated: CASSPRTPGGEQYF.

This sequence joins TRBV7-2 and TRBJ2-6; D might be TRBD1 (6 bases). The germline V gene has CDR1 SGHTA and CDR2 FQGNSA. This CDR3 is 17 amino acids long. V lost 7 bases, J lost 4 bases, and 20 bases lay in between. CDR3 sequence reads: CASTRWAGAGGANVLTF. CDR3 DNA: TGTGCCAGCACCAGATGGGCAGGGGCCGGGGGGGCCAACGTCCTGACTTTC.

The J gene is TRBJ2-5, the V gene TRBV5-5; 12 nucleotides align to TRBD1. This CDR3 is 15 amino acids long. Germline V gives CDR1 SGHKS, CDR2 YYEKEE (reference sequence). The V segment lost 4 bases and the J segment 3 bases; nucleotides outside the gene matches: 4. The CDR3 loop reads CASSGGTGGEETQYF. CDR3 nucleotide sequence: TGTGCCAGCAGCGGTGGGACAGGGGGCGAAGAGACCCAGTACTTC. The full variable domain, with the rest looked up from reference TRBV5-5 and TRBJ2-5, is DAGVTQSPTHLIKTRGQQVTLRCSPISGHKSVSWYQQVLGQGPQFIFQYYEKEERGRGNFPDRFSARQFPNYSSELNVNALLLGDSALYLCASSGGTGGEETQYFGPGTRLLVL.

For the CDR3, the DNA is TGTGCCAGCAGTTTATTCCGGGACAGCCGACAGCCCCAGCATTTT. Protein sequence: CASSLFRDSRQPQHF. V is TRBV28 and J is TRBJ1-5; 7 bases fit TRBD1. J gave up 7 bases and V 1 base, and 7 bases lay outside the gene matches. Germline V gene data show CDR1 as MDHEN and CDR2 as SYDVKM. The CDR3 contains 15 residues.

V and J are TRBV27 and TRBJ2-6; 7 bases agree with TRBD1. The V gene's germline CDR1 is MNHEY and CDR2 SMNVEV (reference sequence). This CDR3 contains 19 residues. Trimming cost V 0 bases and J 0 bases; bases outside gene matches: 8. The CDR3 coding sequence is TGTGCCAGCAGTTTATCGGTTCCGGGACAGCACTCTGGGGCCAACGTCCTGACTTTC. Its protein product is CASSLSVPGQHSGANVLTF.

V and J are TRBV6-6 and TRBJ1-2; D gene uncertain. The CDR3 length is 13 residues. Germline-derived CDR1 and CDR2 are MNHNY and SVGAGI (reference sequence). Trimming removed 2 bases from V and 2 bases from J, with 6 bases in between. Here the CDR3 reads CASSYEVNYGYTF. The CDR3 DNA sequence: TGTGCCAGCAGTTACGAGGTCAACTATGGCTACACCTTC.

The chain has TRBV30 and TRBJ1-6; 7 bases agree with TRBD1. The junction had 5 bases not matched to a gene; V was cut back by 2 bases and J by 7 bases. There are 14 residues in the CDR3. Germline-derived CDR1 and CDR2 are GTSNPN and SVGIG (reference sequence). Here the CDR3 reads CAWSWKQGNSPLHF. For the CDR3, the DNA is TGTGCCTGGAGTTGGAAACAGGGGAATTCACCCCTCCACTTT.

Remarks on this clone: The junction differs from germline at one of its ends, possibly a read error. The rearrangement uses TRBV28 and TRBJ2-7, with 16 bases that match TRBD2. The CDR3 spans 17 residues. Germline V gene lookup returns CDR1 MDHEN and CDR2 SYDVKM. CDR3 sequence: CASSLYVGLAGGYGQYF. CDR3 in DNA: TGTGCCAGCAGTTTATATGTGGGACTAGCGGGAGGGTACGGGCAGTACTTC.